Shown below are 14 T cell receptor beta chains from a single sample sequenced in a study of blood T cell repertoires in COVID-19. Libraries were prepared by immunoSEQ multiplex PCR; TCRdb keeps only in-frame clonotypes and omits some of them. The sample lists approximately 300,000 clones, around 86% occurring once. Sequencing was done on a sample of PBMCs or T cells enriched from blood (not recorded which). The source of these receptors is a woman aged 18 to 35 who had recovered from COVID-19.

This clone was observed once. CDR3 sequence reads: CASQPQGHPNQPQHF. CDR3 bases: TGTGCCAGCCAACCTCAGGGTCACCCCAATCAGCCCCAGCATTTT. The chain is built from TRBV6-5 and TRBJ1-5; weak D call: TRBD1 (5 bases). The V end was cut by 8 bases, the J end by 3 bases, with 17 bases between. Germline CDR1 MNHEY, CDR2 SVGAGI. The CDR3 sequence is 15 residues long.

This chain connects TRBV18 to TRBJ1-5; 7 bases match TRBD1. The CDR3 is 13 amino acids. Germline V lookup: CDR1 KGHSH, CDR2 LQKENI. Trimming took 5 bases from V and 5 from J; bases not matched to a gene: 3. The CDR3, as DNA: TGTGCCAGCTCATCAACAGGGGATCAGCCCCAGCATTTT. Residues: CASSSTGDQPQHF.

This rearrangement joins TRBV28 to TRBJ1-5, with a weak D call TRBD1 (6 bases). Germline CDR1 and CDR2: MDHEN and SYDVKM. The V end lost 3 bases, the J end lost 11 bases, and 23 bases lay between the germline ends. This CDR3 region has 16 residues. In DNA form, the CDR3 reads TGTGCCAGCAGTTTTGAAGGGGCATGGGGGCCCGAGGCCCAGCATTTT. Its protein product is CASSFEGAWGPEAQHF.

The V gene is TRBV28, the J gene TRBJ1-5, with D possibly being TRBD1 (6 bases). V lost 2 bases, J lost 4 bases, and 15 bases lay in between. Germline CDR1 MDHEN, CDR2 SYDVKM. The CDR3 contains 16 residues. The CDR3: CASSLGGGQMNQPQHF. The CDR3 nucleotides read TGTGCCAGCAGTTTAGGTGGAGGACAGATGAATCAGCCCCAGCATTTT. Together with reference TRBV28 and TRBJ1-5, the CDR3 gives the full variable domain: DVKVTQSSRYLVKRTGEKVFLECVQDMDHENMFWYRQDPGLGLRLIYFSYDVKMKEKGDIPEGYSVSREKKERFSLILESASTNQTSMYLCASSLGGGQMNQPQHFGDGTRLSIL.

The V gene is TRBV3-1 (or the pseudogene TRBV3-2), the J gene TRBJ2-1, with TRBD2 matching over 8 bases. The CDR3 is 15 residues long. The germline CDR1 and CDR2 sequences are LGHDT and YNNKEL (reference sequence). V was clipped by 4 bases and J by 2 bases; unmatched bases: 4. The CDR3 sequence: CASSPGSGTYNEQFF. The CDR3 region has the DNA TGTGCCAGCAGCCCAGGTAGCGGGACCTACAATGAGCAGTTCTTC.

The chain links TRBV24-1 to TRBJ2-1, with a possible D match to TRBD2 (6 bases). The length of the CDR3 is 15 residues. The germline V gene encodes CDR1 KGHDR and CDR2 SFDVKD. V was shortened by 3 bases and J by 6 bases, with 14 bases between the two germline ends. The CDR3 nucleotides are TGTGCCACCAGTGATGGACACCGGGACTCCAATGAGCAGTTCTTC. Protein product: CATSDGHRDSNEQFF.

This sequence joins TRBV19 and TRBJ1-5; a weak D match, TRBD1 (5 bases). The V gene lost 6 bases and the J gene lost 5 bases, with 14 bases spanning the gap. The CDR3 runs to 14 residues. From germline, CDR1 is LNHDA and CDR2 SQIVND (reference sequence). CDR3 sequence (DNA): TGTGCCAGTAGCCCGACAGAGAACTATCAGCCCCAGCATTTT. It translates to CASSPTENYQPQHF.

The rearrangement uses TRBV5-1 and TRBJ1-2, with 7 bases identical to TRBD1. Germline CDR1 SGHRS, CDR2 YFSETQ. V was pared by 4 bases and J by 6 bases, with 9 bases of the junction left unmatched. CDR3 length equals 14 residues. CDR3 sequence reads: CASSEGRTGDGYTF. The CDR3 DNA is TGCGCCAGCAGCGAAGGACGGACAGGTGATGGCTACACCTTC.

The rearrangement uses TRBV5-1 and TRBJ2-1, with TRBD2 matching 7 bases. CDR3 length: 15 amino acids. J lost 2 bases, V lost 4 bases, and 6 bases had no gene match. Germline assignment: CDR1 SGHRS and CDR2 YFSETQ. This CDR3 is CASSPNAGAYNEQFF. The CDR3 coding sequence is TGCGCCAGCAGCCCCAATGCGGGGGCCTACAATGAGCAGTTCTTC.

The rearrangement joins TRBV2 to TRBJ1-3, with 7 bases matching TRBD1. From germline, CDR1 is SNHLY and CDR2 FYNNEI. After removal of 7 bases from V and 0 bases from J, the junction contained 9 bases not matched to a gene. The CDR3 has 16 amino acids. The CDR3 sequence: CASTSGTVLSGNTIYF. CDR3 in DNA: TGTGCCAGCACCTCGGGGACAGTCCTCTCTGGAAACACCATATATTTT.

This CDR3 is CASRQGRDQPQHF. The CDR3 bases are TGTGCCAGTAGACAGGGGCGAGATCAGCCCCAGCATTTT. The V and J genes are TRBV19 and TRBJ1-5; 7 bases line up with TRBD1. Germline V gene sequence: CDR1 LNHDA, CDR2 SQIVND (reference sequence). With V trimmed by 6 bases and J by 5 bases, 4 bases remained unmatched. The CDR3 spans 13 residues. Full variable domain (remainder filled in from reference TRBV19 and TRBJ1-5): DGGITQSPKYLFRKEGQNVTLSCEQNLNHDAMYWYRQDPGQGLRLIYYSQIVNDFQKGDIAEGYSVSREKKESFPLTVTSAQKNPTAFYLCASRQGRDQPQHFGDGTRLSIL.

The chain links TRBV6-6 to TRBJ1-2, with D possibly matching TRBD1 (6 bases). V was pared by 0 bases and J by 2 bases, with 13 bases between. Germline values: CDR1 MNHNY, CDR2 SVGAGI (reference sequence). The CDR3 extends over 16 amino acids. This CDR3 reads CASSYSLDSRNYGYTF. DNA of the CDR3: TGTGCCAGCAGTTACTCGTTGGACAGCCGCAACTATGGCTACACCTTC.

This chain links TRBV5-1 with TRBJ2-7, with D hard to call. Trimming took off 7 bases at V and 1 base at J, with 12 bases between the two ends. This CDR3 has 13 residues. The germline V gene has CDR1 SGHRS and CDR2 YFSETQ. The CDR3 loop reads CASFDRVSYEQYF. The DNA of the CDR3 is TGCGCCAGCTTCGACCGGGTGTCCTACGAGCAGTACTTC.

V gene TRBV27 combines with J gene TRBJ1-1; D gene unclear. The germline V gene has CDR1 MNHEY and CDR2 SMNVEV (reference sequence). The CDR3 length is 14 residues. V lost 2 bases, J lost 1 base, and 8 bases lay in between. CDR3 protein: CASSLENSNTEAFF. The CDR3 coding sequence is TGTGCCAGCAGTTTAGAGAATTCGAACACTGAAGCTTTCTTT.